This T cell receptor (beta chain) originates from a study of T cells in Graves' hyperthyroidism and ophthalmopathy. On the study more broadly: At initial diagnosis, before any treatment had begun, peripheral blood was obtained.

V lost 8 bases and J lost 5; bases outside the gene matches: 12. The CDR3 covers 13 residues. Germline V CDR1 and CDR2: SQVTM, ANQGSEA. There were TCR beta CDR3 regions amplified from RNA transcripts. RT-PCR in the first round (using the HTBI primer set) targeted the TCR CDR3. TCRdb called the multiplex PCR reads again in MiXCR, with one record for every CDR3 protein. Counted here are around 600,000 distinct CDR3 sequences, approximately 15% occurring once; the ten biggest clones make up under 15%. Uncontrolled infection, other autoimmune disease, pregnancy or lactation excluded patients. Study findings and constraints: Researchers report that a 13 V-J model separated ophthalmopathy from stable hyperthyroidism. In the blood, most expanded thyroid clonotypes above 0.001 appeared as well.

This clonotype was seen more than once but under ten times. No antigen is known for it. The receptor was derived from a woman aged 50 to 65 with Graves' ophthalmopathy. Sequencing used blood. The chain joins TRBV29-1 to TRBJ2-7, with 7 bases that match TRBD2. The CDR3 sequence: CSLGGGGRDEQYF. The CDR3 region has the DNA TGCAGCCTGGGGGGGGGAGGTAGGGACGAGCAGTACTTC.